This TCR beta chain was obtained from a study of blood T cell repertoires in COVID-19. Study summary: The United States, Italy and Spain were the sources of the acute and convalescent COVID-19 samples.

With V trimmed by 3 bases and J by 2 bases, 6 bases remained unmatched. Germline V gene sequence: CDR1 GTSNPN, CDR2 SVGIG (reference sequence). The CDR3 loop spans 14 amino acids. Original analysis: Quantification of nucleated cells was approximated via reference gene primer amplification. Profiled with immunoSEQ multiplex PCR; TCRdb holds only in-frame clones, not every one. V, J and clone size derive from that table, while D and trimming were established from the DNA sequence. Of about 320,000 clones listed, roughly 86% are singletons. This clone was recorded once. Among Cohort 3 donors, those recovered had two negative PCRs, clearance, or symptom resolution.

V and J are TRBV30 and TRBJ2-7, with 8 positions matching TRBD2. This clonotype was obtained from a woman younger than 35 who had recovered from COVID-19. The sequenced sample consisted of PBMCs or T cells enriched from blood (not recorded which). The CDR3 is CAWRGVAGTYEQYF. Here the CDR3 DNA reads TGTGCCTGGAGAGGAGTAGCGGGGACCTACGAGCAGTACTTC.